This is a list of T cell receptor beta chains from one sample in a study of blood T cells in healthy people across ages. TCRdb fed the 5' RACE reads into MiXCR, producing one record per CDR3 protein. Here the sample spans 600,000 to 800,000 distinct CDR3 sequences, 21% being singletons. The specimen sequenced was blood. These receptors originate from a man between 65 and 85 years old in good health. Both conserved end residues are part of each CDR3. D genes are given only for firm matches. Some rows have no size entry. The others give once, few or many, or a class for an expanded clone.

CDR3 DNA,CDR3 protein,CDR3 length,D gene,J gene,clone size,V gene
TGTGCCAGTAGTATCGCGGGGCGGGAGCACGACGAGCAGTACTTC,CASSIAGREHDEQYF,15,TRBD2,TRBJ2-7,few,TRBV19
TGCAGTGCTAGAGAATCTGCTAGCGGCTACAATGAGCAGTTCTTC,CSARESASGYNEQFF,15,TRBD2,TRBJ2-1,NA,TRBV20-1
TGTGCCAGCAGTTCAGGGGCCCTACTTACTAGAAGCTCCTACGAGCAGTACTTC,CASSSGALLTRSSYEQYF,18,NA,TRBJ2-7,NA,TRBV28
TGTGCCAGCAGCTTGACCCGGGACACCGGGACCCAGTACTTC,CASSLTRDTGTQYF,14,NA,TRBJ2-5,few,TRBV7-2
TGCAGCGTTCGACTAGGAGGGCAAGAGACCCAGTACTTC,CSVRLGGQETQYF,13,NA,TRBJ2-5,many,TRBV29-1
TGTGCCAGCAGGTCTAAGCGGGAGAGCTCCTACAATGAGCAGTTCTTC,CASRSKRESSYNEQFF,16,TRBD2,TRBJ2-1,few,TRBV6-1
TGTGCCAGCAGCCCGTTGAGACCCCTCTACGAGCAGTACTTC,CASSPLRPLYEQYF,14,NA,TRBJ2-7,many,TRBV28
TGTGCCAGCAGTGAACAGGGGGCGGGGGAAAAACTGTTTTTT,CASSEQGAGEKLFF,14,TRBD1,TRBJ1-4,few,TRBV7-2
TGCAGCGTTGAAGCCCTTGCGGGGGAGATAGGGTACGAGCAGTACTTC,CSVEALAGEIGYEQYF,16,TRBD2,TRBJ2-7,NA,TRBV29-1
TGCGCCAGCAGCCAAGAAGTAGGCAGGAACACCGGGGAGCTGTTTTTT,CASSQEVGRNTGELFF,16,NA,TRBJ2-2,NA,TRBV4-3
TGTGCCAGCTCACAGCGAACAGGTGACAATGAGCAGTTCTTC,CASSQRTGDNEQFF,14,NA,TRBJ2-1,NA,TRBV18
TGCAGTGCTAGAAGACAGGGAGAAACCCTCCACTTT,CSARRQGETLHF,12,TRBD1,TRBJ1-6,few,TRBV20-1
TGTGCCAGCAGTGAGTCCGTCCCCAATCAGCCCCAGCATTTT,CASSESVPNQPQHF,14,NA,TRBJ1-5,few,TRBV6-1
TGTGCCAGCAGCAATGACAGAATAGATGGCTACACCTTC,CASSNDRIDGYTF,13,NA,TRBJ1-2,NA,TRBV9
TGTGCCAGCAGCCCCCCGACAGGGGGCCGAAAGACCCAGTACTTC,CASSPPTGGRKTQYF,15,TRBD1,TRBJ2-5,few,TRBV7-8
TGTGCCAGCAGCTTACAGGGGGGAGGCAATGAGCAGTTCTTC,CASSLQGGGNEQFF,14,NA,TRBJ2-1,NA,TRBV7-2
TGCAGCGTTGGAGCGGGAGCTACCACAGATACGCAGTATTTT,CSVGAGATTDTQYF,14,TRBD2,TRBJ2-3,NA,TRBV29-1
TGTGCCAGCAGACTGACTAGCGGACAAGAGACCCAGTACTTC,CASRLTSGQETQYF,14,TRBD2,TRBJ2-5,few,TRBV28
TGTGCCAGCAGCTGGTCGAACACCGGGGAGCTGTTTTTT,CASSWSNTGELFF,13,NA,TRBJ2-2,few,TRBV7-2
TGTGCCAGCAGTGAATGGGGGAGAGCTTTCTTT,CASSEWGRAFF,11,NA,TRBJ1-1,few,TRBV25-1
TGTGCCAGCAGTGAATCCAAATACTTGGGCACAGATACGCAGTATTTT,CASSESKYLGTDTQYF,16,NA,TRBJ2-3,NA,TRBV25-1
TGCGCCAGCAGCTTTTTTGGGGAGGGTCTTTACAATGAGCAGTTCTTC,CASSFFGEGLYNEQFF,16,TRBD2,TRBJ2-1,NA,TRBV5-1
TGTGCCATCAACTCACAGGGGGGTGAGCAGTTCTTC,CAINSQGGEQFF,12,TRBD1,TRBJ2-1,NA,TRBV10-3
TGTGCCAGCAGCGCTACATCCGCGAACACCGGGGAGCTGTTTTTT,CASSATSANTGELFF,15,NA,TRBJ2-2,few,TRBV21-1
TGCAGTGCTAGAGAGCCATCCAGGGCGGTCGAGCAGTACTTC,CSAREPSRAVEQYF,14,NA,TRBJ2-7,many,TRBV20-1
TGCAGTGCTAGAGCGGCCAGGCTAGATCAGCCCCAGCATTTT,CSARAARLDQPQHF,14,NA,TRBJ1-5,few,TRBV20-1
TGTGCCAGCAGCCAAGAAGGACTAGCGGGAGCAACAAGCTCCTACAATGAGCAGTTCTTC,CASSQEGLAGATSSYNEQFF,20,TRBD2,TRBJ2-1,once,TRBV3-1
TGCAGTGCTAGAAGACAGGAGGGTTCACCCCTCCACTTT,CSARRQEGSPLHF,13,NA,TRBJ1-6,few,TRBV20-1
TGTGCCAGCAGCCAAGACCACTACAATGAGCAGTTCTTC,CASSQDHYNEQFF,13,NA,TRBJ2-1,few,TRBV12-3/TRBV12-4
TGTGCCAGCAGCGTAGTGGGTAGCGGGAAGAACACAGATACGCAGTATTTT,CASSVVGSGKNTDTQYF,17,TRBD2,TRBJ2-3,NA,TRBV9
TGCAGTGCTAGAGATCCAGGCGGGGGACAGGTTAATTCACCCCTCCACTTT,CSARDPGGGQVNSPLHF,17,TRBD1,TRBJ1-6,NA,TRBV20-1
TGTGCCAGCAGCCAACTCAGCGGAAACACCGGGGAGCTGTTTTTT,CASSQLSGNTGELFF,15,NA,TRBJ2-2,NA,TRBV3-1
TGCAGTGCTGGACCTATAGACAGGGCTAGCGGGAGGGCAGCAGATACGCAGTATTTT,CSAGPIDRASGRAADTQYF,19,TRBD2,TRBJ2-3,few,TRBV20-1
TGTGCCACCAGTGATTCCGCTCGGTCGAAATCCTACAATGAGCAGTTCTTC,CATSDSARSKSYNEQFF,17,NA,TRBJ2-1,NA,TRBV24-1
TGCGCCAGCAGCGGCTCAGGGACCTTCTCTGGAAACACCATATATTTT,CASSGSGTFSGNTIYF,16,NA,TRBJ1-3,NA,TRBV5-1
TGTGCCAGCAGCTGGTCAGGGGCAGGGTCCACTGAAGCTTTCTTT,CASSWSGAGSTEAFF,15,NA,TRBJ1-1,NA,TRBV5-4
TGTGCCAGCAGCGCGGGACTAGCGGATTACAATGAGCAGTTCTTC,CASSAGLADYNEQFF,15,TRBD2,TRBJ2-1,few,TRBV9
TGCAGTGCCCTAGCGGGAGGGCCAGTTGTCGAGCAGTACTTC,CSALAGGPVVEQYF,14,TRBD2,TRBJ2-7,few,TRBV20-1